The text below deals with one T cell receptor (beta chain). This sample is part of a study of blood T cell repertoires in COVID-19. Libraries were prepared by immunoSEQ multiplex PCR; TCRdb keeps only in-frame clonotypes and omits some of them. The repertoire holds around 74,000 clones, around 90% seen once, with roughly 4.4% in the top ten. Sequenced material: peripheral blood. This receptor was identified in a man aged 45-65 years with active COVID-19.

In nucleotides, the CDR3 is TGTGCCAGCAGTGATGGTGGAGGTAATGAAAAACTGTTTTTT. Translation gives CASSDGGGNEKLFF. This rearrangement joins TRBV6-1 to TRBJ1-4; D unclear. CDR1 and CDR2 from the germline V gene are MNHNS and SASEGT. The CDR3 has 14 residues. V shed 3 bases and J shed 4 bases, with 9 bases lying between them.